This is a list of T cell receptor beta chains from one sample in a study of CD8 T cells in Susac syndrome. TCRdb analysed the immunoSEQ multiplex PCR reads with MiXCR anew, one entry per CDR3 protein. The sample carries about 280,000 distinct CDR3 sequences, roughly 84% recorded once. Specimen: CD8+ T cells from PBMCs. The receptors derive from a human donor with multiple sclerosis. Both conserved end residues are part of each CDR3. Fields, in order: CDR3 protein, V gene, J gene.

CDR3aa: CASSYRTGANEKLFF; v_gene: TRBV12-3/TRBV12-4; j_gene: TRBJ1-4
CDR3aa: CASSFGRGEVTYGYTF; v_gene: TRBV27; j_gene: TRBJ1-2
CDR3aa: CASSLYRGITRETQYF; v_gene: TRBV28; j_gene: TRBJ2-5
CDR3aa: CASSLSRSNIQYF; v_gene: TRBV27; j_gene: TRBJ2-4
CDR3aa: CASSSPQGQPQHF; v_gene: TRBV7-9; j_gene: TRBJ1-5
CDR3aa: CASTKNYNRAAYEQYF; v_gene: TRBV6-9; j_gene: TRBJ2-7
CDR3aa: CATQRGRGTGELFF; v_gene: TRBV19; j_gene: TRBJ2-2
CDR3aa: CASSALLGGREQFF; v_gene: TRBV28; j_gene: TRBJ2-1
CDR3aa: CASSPITGAEAFF; v_gene: TRBV5-1; j_gene: TRBJ1-1
CDR3aa: CASSAHEQYF; v_gene: TRBV2; j_gene: TRBJ2-7
CDR3aa: CATSRFAGTSGGSYEQYF; v_gene: TRBV15; j_gene: TRBJ2-7
CDR3aa: CASSLGDFYYEQYF; v_gene: TRBV27; j_gene: TRBJ2-7
CDR3aa: CASVFLGYTF; v_gene: TRBV2; j_gene: TRBJ1-2
CDR3aa: CASSPPYRTGVTGELFF; v_gene: TRBV28; j_gene: TRBJ2-2
CDR3aa: CAWRSGQGPIGNQPQHF; v_gene: TRBV30; j_gene: TRBJ1-5
CDR3aa: CATSTGTGVFTEAFF; v_gene: TRBV15; j_gene: TRBJ1-1
CDR3aa: CASRKDSLEWYF; v_gene: TRBV27; j_gene: TRBJ2-4
CDR3aa: CASTTYEGRKEKLFF; v_gene: TRBV19; j_gene: TRBJ1-4
CDR3aa: CAWATRGSNNNEQFF; v_gene: TRBV30; j_gene: TRBJ2-1
CDR3aa: CAISERSGSTPDTQYF; v_gene: TRBV10-3; j_gene: TRBJ2-3
CDR3aa: CASTEGAGYEQYF; v_gene: TRBV2; j_gene: TRBJ2-7
CDR3aa: CASSLTSGGITDTQYF; v_gene: TRBV11-2; j_gene: TRBJ2-3
CDR3aa: CASSFPRGENSYNEQFF; v_gene: TRBV7-8; j_gene: TRBJ2-1
CDR3aa: CASSSPLGGTDTQYF; v_gene: TRBV5-6; j_gene: TRBJ2-3
CDR3aa: CASSFGRRETQYF; v_gene: TRBV13; j_gene: TRBJ2-5
CDR3aa: CSARGGRTSGRTDEQFF; v_gene: TRBV20-1; j_gene: TRBJ2-1
CDR3aa: CAWTRLAGDNEQFF; v_gene: TRBV30; j_gene: TRBJ2-1
CDR3aa: CAWSVPLSYNEQFF; v_gene: TRBV30; j_gene: TRBJ2-1
CDR3aa: CASSPLANEQYF; v_gene: TRBV28; j_gene: TRBJ2-7
CDR3aa: CASSQRLAGRSEQFF; v_gene: TRBV6-1; j_gene: TRBJ2-1
CDR3aa: CAGSQPRTGNNQPQHF; v_gene: TRBV4-1; j_gene: TRBJ1-5
CDR3aa: CASSVGGVHYGQYF; v_gene: TRBV9; j_gene: TRBJ2-7
CDR3aa: CASSRAFRVGKVYNEQFF; v_gene: TRBV4-2; j_gene: TRBJ2-1
CDR3aa: CASSPRGSHEQYF; v_gene: TRBV6-1; j_gene: TRBJ2-7
CDR3aa: CSAGTSGINTGELFF; v_gene: TRBV29-1; j_gene: TRBJ2-2
CDR3aa: CASSLQRRAYEQYF; v_gene: TRBV7-9; j_gene: TRBJ2-7
CDR3aa: CASSLALDPTTQYF; v_gene: TRBV7-9; j_gene: TRBJ2-5
CDR3aa: CASTSRNTQYF; v_gene: TRBV27; j_gene: TRBJ2-3
CDR3aa: CASSLFDEQFF; v_gene: TRBV5-5; j_gene: TRBJ2-1
CDR3aa: CASSLEGAGTEAFF; v_gene: TRBV12-3/TRBV12-4; j_gene: TRBJ1-1
CDR3aa: CASSPMSYNEQFF; v_gene: TRBV7-8; j_gene: TRBJ2-1
CDR3aa: CAWSDDRGYEQYF; v_gene: TRBV30; j_gene: TRBJ2-7
CDR3aa: CASSPPISRRPYEQYF; v_gene: TRBV18; j_gene: TRBJ2-7
CDR3aa: CASGLAGGLSEQYF; v_gene: TRBV27; j_gene: TRBJ2-7
CDR3aa: CASSSELVPYEQYF; v_gene: TRBV27; j_gene: TRBJ2-7
CDR3aa: CASSPQTENEQFF; v_gene: TRBV9; j_gene: TRBJ2-1
CDR3aa: CASGQDSGVNQPQHF; v_gene: TRBV7-6; j_gene: TRBJ1-5
CDR3aa: CASEGWQGSNQPQHF; v_gene: TRBV6-1; j_gene: TRBJ1-5
CDR3aa: CASSKTGDEQFF; v_gene: TRBV6-2/TRBV6-3; j_gene: TRBJ2-1
CDR3aa: CASSFSGGANTGELFF; v_gene: TRBV11-2; j_gene: TRBJ2-2
CDR3aa: CASSLQGTGDPYGYTF; v_gene: TRBV28; j_gene: TRBJ1-2
CDR3aa: CASSQEGAGARSDTQYF; v_gene: TRBV4-1; j_gene: TRBJ2-3
CDR3aa: CASGGGAGGYEQYF; v_gene: TRBV7-9; j_gene: TRBJ2-7
CDR3aa: CAISESGLAEHTDTQYF; v_gene: TRBV10-3; j_gene: TRBJ2-3